A single sample gave rise to the 2 T cell receptor beta chains below, sequenced in a study of T cell repertoires in cytomegalovirus infection. One entry per CDR3 protein results from TCRdb running MiXCR on the reads. In the table there are about 160,000 distinct CDR3 sequences, roughly 15% of which are singletons. Sequencing was done on a sample of CD8+ T cells from PBMCs. All receptors derive from a human donor in good health (CMV status not recorded). Some clones in this sample may be carry-over from other donors' samples.

This clonotype appeared a few times. The chain employs TRBV5-4 and TRBJ2-2; 7 positions match TRBD1. Germline V CDR1 and CDR2: SGHNT, YYREEE (reference sequence). CDR3 size: 14 residues. V shed 2 bases, J shed 5 bases, and the junction held 3 bases outside the gene matches. CDR3 amino acids: CASSFRDRTGELFF. DNA for the CDR3: TGTGCCAGCAGCTTTAGGGACAGAACCGGGGAGCTGTTTTTT.

Only a few counts were recorded for this clonotype. The chain links TRBV7-3 to TRBJ2-1; D unresolved. The V gene lost 5 bases and the J gene lost 4 bases, with 12 bases spanning the gap. The germline CDR1 and CDR2 sequences are SGHTA and FQGTGA. The CDR3 covers 14 residues. CDR3: CASSNQLGYNEQFF. CDR3 nucleotides: TGTGCCAGCAGCAACCAACTGGGGTACAATGAGCAGTTCTTC.